These T cell receptor beta chains were read from a single sample in a study of blood T cells in healthy people across ages. TCRdb reprocessed the 5' RACE reads with MiXCR, giving one entry per CDR3 protein. This table has about 700,000 distinct CDR3 sequences, 32% appearing once. Source material: blood. The receptors here all came from a woman of 80 years or more in good health. CDR3s include the opening cysteine and the closing phenylalanine or tryptophan. The order of the fields is clone size, J gene, D gene, V gene, CDR3 protein, CDR3 DNA. A D gene is named only where the DNA matches it firmly. Expanded clones are given a class, and other clones once, few, many or no size at all.

>many|TRBJ2-4|TRBD1|TRBV6-2/TRBV6-3
CASSYTGQYIQYF
TGTGCCAGCAGTTACACGGGACAGTACATTCAGTACTTC
>.|TRBJ2-3|.|TRBV7-3
CASSFWTEDTQYF
TGTGCCAGCAGCTTTTGGACAGAAGATACGCAGTATTTT
>many|TRBJ1-2|.|TRBV7-8
CASSSRVGNTNYGYTF
TGTGCCAGCAGCTCCCGCGTTGGGAACACCAACTATGGCTACACCTTC
>many|TRBJ1-4|TRBD1|TRBV12-3/TRBV12-4
CASSPTGPNEKLFF
TGTGCCAGCAGCCCGACAGGGCCTAATGAAAAACTGTTTTTT
>many|TRBJ2-1|TRBD2|TRBV5-1
CASSLSFGGEYNEQFF
TGCGCCAGCAGCTTGTCTTTCGGGGGGGAATACAATGAGCAGTTCTTC
>.|TRBJ1-2|.|TRBV27
CASNAPRPNYGYTF
TGTGCCAGCAATGCCCCCCGTCCGAACTATGGCTACACCTTC
>many|TRBJ2-7|.|TRBV7-9
CASSSPTGRGTQYF
TGTGCCAGCAGCTCGCCGACAGGGAGGGGCACCCAGTACTTC
>many|TRBJ1-1|TRBD1|TRBV6-5
CASSRQGGGMNTEAFF
TGTGCCAGCAGCCGACAGGGCGGAGGCATGAACACTGAAGCTTTCTTT
>many|TRBJ2-5|.|TRBV6-6
CASSYRGYQETQYF
TGTGCCAGCAGTTACAGGGGGTACCAAGAGACCCAGTACTTC
>.|TRBJ2-1|.|TRBV7-2
CASSGGGSNNEQFF
TGTGCCAGCAGCGGGGGGGGCTCCAACAATGAGCAGTTCTTC
>many|TRBJ1-2|TRBD1|TRBV7-6
CASSMETGVVSYTF
TGTGCCAGCAGTATGGAGACAGGGGTAGTTAGCTACACCTTC
>many|TRBJ2-4|.|TRBV28
CASSFTRLNIQYF
TGTGCCAGCAGTTTTACCAGGCTAAACATTCAGTACTTC
>few|TRBJ1-6|TRBD1|TRBV27
CASRTDRANSPLHF
TGTGCCAGCAGGACGGACAGGGCTAATTCACCCCTCCACTTT
>many|TRBJ2-7|.|TRBV6-2/TRBV6-3
CASSYRDSQYF
TGTGCCAGCAGTTACCGGGACTCGCAGTACTTC
>.|TRBJ1-1|.|TRBV7-2
CASSLAPGYGNEAFF
TGTGCCAGCAGCTTAGCGCCCGGGTACGGGAATGAAGCTTTCTTT
>few|TRBJ1-2|.|TRBV7-9
CASSLVAGRYGYTF
TGTGCCAGCAGCTTAGTGGCAGGGCGGTATGGCTACACCTTC
>.|TRBJ1-2|TRBD1|TRBV29-1
CSVEARQGSNYGYTF
TGCAGCGTTGAAGCTCGACAGGGATCCAACTATGGCTACACCTTC
>many|TRBJ2-1|TRBD1|TRBV7-3
CASSRDSLVQFF
TGTGCCAGCAGCCGGGACAGTCTGGTGCAGTTCTTC
>many|TRBJ2-7|TRBD2|TRBV7-2
CASSHGLVGYEQYF
TGTGCCAGCAGCCACGGACTAGTCGGCTACGAGCAGTACTTC
>.|TRBJ2-3|.|TRBV9
CASSVTWRPGTDTQYF
TGTGCCAGCAGCGTAACCTGGCGCCCGGGGACAGATACGCAGTATTTT
>few|TRBJ2-2|TRBD1|TRBV11-3
CASSFGWDRNTGELFF
TGTGCCAGCAGCTTCGGTTGGGACAGGAACACCGGGGAGCTGTTTTTT
>many|TRBJ2-7|TRBD1|TRBV5-1
CASSLPPGQGAYEQYF
TGCGCCAGCAGCTTGCCCCCGGGACAGGGAGCCTACGAGCAGTACTTC
>many|TRBJ2-7|TRBD2|TRBV5-1
CASTTAGGPSYEQYF
TGCGCCAGCACCACAGCGGGGGGCCCATCCTACGAGCAGTACTTC
>.|TRBJ2-7|TRBD2|TRBV6-7
CASSYWTSGSQIFYEQYF
TGTGCCAGCAGTTACTGGACTAGCGGGAGCCAAATCTTCTACGAGCAGTACTTC
>.|TRBJ2-6|TRBD1|TRBV10-3
CAIRAGGSGANVLTF
TGTGCCATCCGAGCAGGGGGCAGTGGGGCCAACGTCCTGACTTTC
>.|TRBJ1-1|.|TRBV12-3/TRBV12-4
CASAPVNTEAFF
TGTGCCAGCGCCCCCGTGAACACTGAAGCTTTCTTT
>.|TRBJ2-7|.|TRBV30
CAWSPGTEQYF
TGTGCCTGGAGTCCAGGGACCGAGCAGTACTTC
>few|TRBJ1-6|TRBD1|TRBV20-1
CSARPGQGGRRSPLHF
TGCAGTGCTAGGCCGGGACAGGGCGGGAGACGTTCACCCCTCCACTTT
>many|TRBJ2-3|TRBD2|TRBV7-9
CASSLRTSGPSTDTQYF
TGTGCCAGCAGCCTACGGACTAGCGGGCCCAGCACAGATACGCAGTATTTT
>few|TRBJ2-3|TRBD2|TRBV20-1
CSAPTSGAGTQYF
TGCAGTGCTCCTACTAGCGGGGCGGGTACGCAGTATTTT
>.|TRBJ2-5|TRBD1|TRBV7-2
CASSLGGQAAQETQYF
TGTGCCAGCAGCTTAGGGGGACAGGCGGCCCAAGAGACCCAGTACTTC
>.|TRBJ1-3|.|TRBV27
CASSLSGYSGNTRYF
TGTGCCAGCAGTTTATCGGGGTACTCTGGAAACACCAGATATTTT
>few|TRBJ2-5|.|TRBV10-3
CAISEAVVETQYF
TGTGCCATCAGTGAGGCGGTTGTGGAGACCCAGTACTTC